The subject of this entry is one TCR beta chain. Its antigen remains unknown. UMI-tagged 5'RACE template switching yielded the TCR beta cDNA. No DNA is given; TCRdb re-called the 5' RACE reads and lists each CDR3 protein once. The listing contains roughly 390,000 distinct CDR3 sequences. This CDR3 has 12 residues. The data derive from a study of T cells expressing NK-cell markers. On the study more broadly: Of eight sequenced donors, seven were HCMV-seropositive and one HCMV-seronegative. Study results and limitations: The study did not resolve the HCMV specificity of expanded NKG2C+ T cell clones. In more than five donors, dominant CD3+CD56+NKG2C+ clones formed 1.0-7.0% of CD8+ cells.

The sample comprised blood T cells: a sorted CD56 or NKG2C T cell subset, CD4+ or CD8+ T cells, or bulk PBMC T cells (not recorded which). This TCR came from a woman in her 50s in good health. This rearrangement joins TRBV12-3 or TRBV12-4 to TRBJ2-1; there is no DNA to check the TCRdb D call of TRBD1. The CDR3 protein is CASSLGGIEQFF.